These 26 T cell receptor beta chains were all obtained from the same sample, sequenced in a study of CD8 T cells in ankylosing spondylitis. Via MiXCR, TCRdb re-called the 5' RACE reads, giving one row per CDR3 protein. The sample contains under 130,000 distinct CDR3 sequences, less than 25% of which appear only once. Material: synovial fluid, either unsorted or a sorted T cell fraction (not recorded which). The receptors here all came from a male donor with ankylosing spondylitis.

This clonotype came up a few times. The chain joins TRBV3-1 to TRBJ1-1; no definite D call. The CDR3 is 13 amino acids. V was cut by 3 bases and J by 3 bases, with 8 bases left in between. Germline V CDR1 and CDR2: LGHDT, YNNKEL (reference sequence). CDR3 region: CASSQKLYTEAFF. The CDR3 DNA follows: TGTGCCAGCAGCCAGAAGCTGTACACTGAAGCTTTCTTT.

J is TRBJ2-1 and V is TRBV2; 8 bases fit TRBD1. The V and J ends lost 8 bases and 7 bases, in that order; junction bases with no gene match: 4. The germline V gene has CDR1 SNHLY and CDR2 FYNNEI. This CDR3 spans 12 amino acids. The DNA of the CDR3 is TGTGCCAGCGTGGACAGGGTGAATGAGCAGTTCTTC. This translates into CASVDRVNEQFF.

The chain uses TRBV5-1 and TRBJ2-1; D uncertain. V was cut by 0 bases and J by 5 bases, with 3 bases left in between. Germline CDR1 SGHRS, CDR2 YFSETQ. The CDR3 is 12 amino acids. CDR3 coding DNA: TGCGCCAGCAGCTTGGGGAACAATGAGCAGTTCTTC. It translates to CASSLGNNEQFF. The complete variable domain, with remaining parts taken from reference TRBV5-1 and TRBJ2-1, reads KAGVTQTPRYLIKTRGQQVTLSCSPISGHRSVSWYQQTPGQGLQFLFEYFSETQRNKGNFPGRFSGRQFSNSRSEMNVSTLELGDSALYLCASSLGNNEQFFGPGTRLTVL.

This clonotype was detected many times. The chain joins TRBV7-2 to TRBJ1-1; unclear D gene. Germline V gene sequence: CDR1 SGHTA, CDR2 FQGNSA. With 1 base removed from V and 0 bases from J, the gap between germline ends came to 12 bases. The CDR3 has 16 residues. DNA for the CDR3: TGTGCCAGCAGCTTAGGGGCAGGCCGCATGAACACTGAAGCTTTCTTT. Translated, it gives CASSLGAGRMNTEAFF.

This clonotype was seen more than once but under ten times. This rearrangement joins TRBV28 to TRBJ2-3; TRBD1 might be the D (6 bases). CDR3 length equals 14 residues. Germline CDR1 MDHEN, CDR2 SYDVKM. Trimming pared 6 bases from V and 3 bases from J, leaving 13 bases between. CDR3: CASSQGYGTDTQYF. Written as DNA, the CDR3 is TGTGCCAGCAGCCAGGGGTACGGGACAGATACGCAGTATTTT.

This clonotype occurred many times. The chain is built from TRBV12-3 or TRBV12-4 and TRBJ2-3; D unresolved. The CDR3 length is 11 residues. Trimming stripped 8 bases from V and 5 bases from J, with 8 bases between. DNA for the CDR3: TGTGCCAGCGGACGACTAGATACGCAGTATTTT. It is translated as CASGRLDTQYF.

This clonotype was observed a handful of times. A much larger clone is a single base away; this may be a read error. The CDR3 DNA is TGCAGTGCCGGACTAGCCGGCCCAGATATGCAGTATTTT. This translates into CSAGLAGPDMQYF. The V gene is TRBV20-1, the J gene TRBJ2-3; 8 nucleotides agree with TRBD2. The CDR3 runs to 13 residues. CDR1 is DFQATT and CDR2 is SNEGSKA in the germline V gene (reference sequence).

CDR3 in DNA: TGTGCCAGCAGCTTAGACAGGGGCTACAATGAGCAGTTCTTC. This codes for CASSLDRGYNEQFF. The chain has TRBV7-8 and TRBJ2-1, with 7 bases identical to TRBD1. V was pared by 1 base and J by 3 bases, with 0 bases of the junction left unmatched. The CDR3 runs 14 residues. The V gene's germline CDR1 is SGHVS and CDR2 FQNEAQ. Combining the CDR3 with reference TRBV7-8 and TRBJ2-1 gives the whole variable domain GAGVSQSPRYKVAKRGQDVALRCDPISGHVSLFWYQQALGQGPEFLTYFQNEAQLDKSGLPSDRFFAERPEGSVSTLKIQRTQQEDSAVYLCASSLDRGYNEQFFGPGTRLTVL.

This clonotype was seen only a few times. This chain connects TRBV10-2 to TRBJ1-4; no reliable D call. Germline values: CDR1 WSHSY, CDR2 SAAADI. This CDR3 region has 12 residues. V lost 6 bases to trimming and J lost 6 bases, with 8 bases between them. CDR3 region: CASSLVDEKLFF. The CDR3 nucleotides read TGCGCCAGCAGCCTCGTTGATGAAAAACTGTTTTTT.

This clonotype occurred a few times. This sequence joins TRBV3-1 and TRBJ1-6, with 9 bases aligning to TRBD1. From germline, CDR1 is LGHDT and CDR2 YNNKEL (reference sequence). Trimming at V came to 4 bases and at J to 10 bases, leaving 5 bases not matched to a gene. The CDR3 is 14 residues long. CDR3 in DNA: TGTGCCAGCAGCCGTGGGACAGGGATCTCACCCCTCCACTTT. Protein sequence: CASSRGTGISPLHF. Using reference TRBV3-1 and TRBJ1-6 for the parts outside the CDR3, the full variable domain is DTAVSQTPKYLVTQMGNDKSIKCEQNLGHDTMYWYKQDSKKFLKIMFSYNNKELIINETVPNRFSPKSPDKAHLNLHINSLELGDSAVYFCASSRGTGISPLHFGNGTRLTVT.

This clonotype has only a few counts. The chain has TRBV4-2 and TRBJ2-1; the D gene is possibly TRBD2 (5 bases). The CDR3 is 17 residues long. From germline, CDR1 is LGHNA and CDR2 YNFKEQ. Trimming stripped 0 bases from V and 5 bases from J, with 17 bases between. CDR3 DNA: TGTGCCAGCAGCCAAGATGATCGGACTTTCTCTCACAATGAGCAGTTCTTC. Translation: CASSQDDRTFSHNEQFF.

This clonotype has only a few counts. This chain connects TRBV29-1 to TRBJ1-1; the D is unclear. The germline V gene has CDR1 SQVTM and CDR2 ANQGSEA. The ends were cut back, 6 bases at V and 4 bases at J, with 12 bases in the middle. The CDR3 loop spans 12 amino acids. The CDR3 region has the DNA TGCAGCGTGGGGTATGGCAGCACTGAAGCTTTCTTT. Amino acid sequence: CSVGYGSTEAFF.

This clonotype has a handful of counts. This rearrangement joins TRBV2 to TRBJ2-3, with a weak D call TRBD2 (5 bases). The germline gives CDR1 SNHLY, CDR2 FYNNEI. Trimming took off 8 bases at V and 7 bases at J, with 10 bases between the two ends. The length of the CDR3 is 11 residues. In DNA form, the CDR3 reads TGTGCCAGCCATGGAGGAAATACGCAGTATTTT. Its translation: CASHGGNTQYF.

This clonotype has just a few counts. The V and J genes are TRBV5-6 and TRBJ1-6; D remains unclear. This CDR3 is 15 amino acids long. Per the germline V gene, CDR1 is SGHDT and CDR2 is YYEEEE. V dropped 0 bases and J dropped 8 bases, with 12 bases sitting between them. The chain's CDR3 is CASSLGPLGDSPLHF. In DNA form, the CDR3 reads TGTGCCAGCAGCTTGGGACCCCTTGGGGATTCACCCCTCCACTTT.

This clonotype was detected a few times. J is TRBJ2-5 and V is TRBV4-2, with D tentatively TRBD2 (6 bases). V was shortened by 4 bases and J by 5 bases, with 17 bases between the two germline ends. The CDR3 covers 15 residues. Per the germline V gene, CDR1 is LGHNA and CDR2 is YNFKEQ. The CDR3 bases are TGTGCCAGCAGCCCTTGGATGGGGGGTTACGAGACCCAGTACTTC. It encodes CASSPWMGGYETQYF.

The chain carries TRBV6-1 and TRBJ2-3; D is undetermined. V lost 6 bases to trimming and J lost 3 bases, with 13 bases between them. Germline CDR1 and CDR2: MNHNS and SASEGT. This CDR3 contains 14 residues. The CDR3 bases are TGTGCCAGCAGCAGAGAAGGTGAGACAGATACGCAGTATTTT. Residues: CASSREGETDTQYF.

This clonotype was observed a few times. The J gene is TRBJ2-1, the V gene TRBV19, with 8 nucleotides matching TRBD2. The V gene end was trimmed by 1 base and the J gene end by 6 bases; junction bases not matched to a gene: 5. This CDR3 contains 15 residues. Germline V lookup: CDR1 LNHDA, CDR2 SQIVND (reference sequence). CDR3 sequence reads: CASSIVTSVFNEQFF. CDR3 nucleotide sequence: TGTGCCAGTAGTATAGTGACTAGCGTCTTCAATGAGCAGTTCTTC.

This chain joins TRBV5-5 and TRBJ2-5; 8 positions match TRBD1. This CDR3 comprises 12 residues. Per the germline V gene, CDR1 is SGHKS and CDR2 is YYEKEE (reference sequence). J gave up 4 bases and V 4 bases, and 0 bases lay outside the gene matches. For the CDR3, the DNA is TGTGCCAGCAGCACAGGGGGAGAGACCCAGTACTTC. This encodes CASSTGGETQYF.

This clonotype came up many times. The chain carries TRBV5-1 and TRBJ2-1; 7 bases line up with TRBD1. CDR3 length equals 14 residues. The trim removed 3 bases at V and 6 bases at J, leaving 6 bases unmatched. CDR1 and CDR2 (germline): SGHRS, YFSETQ. The CDR3 sequence: CASSSGTAGNEQFF. CDR3 in DNA: TGCGCCAGCAGCTCGGGGACAGCTGGCAATGAGCAGTTCTTC.

Ten or more counts support this clonotype. The chain joins TRBV12-3 or TRBV12-4 to TRBJ2-7, with D possibly TRBD2 on 5 matching bases. Trimming removed 6 bases at V and 3 bases at J, with 12 bases between. This CDR3 region has 13 residues. The CDR3 here is CASSGGSHYEQYF. DNA of the CDR3: TGTGCCAGCAGCGGAGGATCTCACTACGAGCAGTACTTC.

The sample holds many counts of this clonotype. The chain recombines TRBV20-1 with TRBJ2-6, with D possibly being TRBD2 (6 bases). V was pared by 3 bases and J by 3 bases, with 15 bases between. This CDR3 region has 16 residues. The germline V gene encodes CDR1 DFQATT and CDR2 SNEGSKA (reference sequence). CDR3 sequence reads: CSASRGGVDGANVLTF. CDR3 sequence (DNA): TGCAGTGCTAGCCGAGGAGGGGTGGATGGGGCCAACGTCCTGACTTTC.

This clonotype was seen a few times. The chain employs TRBV7-2 and TRBJ2-3; TRBD2 aligns across 9 bases. The ends lost 3 bases at V and 6 bases at J; junction bases unmatched: 4. This CDR3 has 14 residues. The germline V gene encodes CDR1 SGHTA and CDR2 FQGNSA. CDR3 amino acids: CASSLRGREDTQYF. The CDR3 DNA reads as TGTGCCAGCAGCTTGCGCGGGAGGGAGGATACGCAGTATTTT.

This sequence joins TRBV7-9 and TRBJ1-1, with TRBD1 identical over 11 bases. The CDR3 spans 15 residues. V lost 7 bases and J lost 4; bases outside the gene matches: 8. CDR1 and CDR2 from the germline V gene are SEHNR and FQNEAQ (reference sequence). The CDR3 loop reads CASTWTGGAGTEAFF. CDR3 coding DNA: TGTGCCAGCACCTGGACAGGGGGCGCGGGCACTGAAGCTTTCTTT.

The chain carries TRBV12-3 or TRBV12-4 and TRBJ1-1, with TRBD1 identical over 7 bases. Losses at the gene ends were 6 bases for V and 2 bases for J; bases not matched to a gene: 12. The CDR3 loop spans 16 amino acids. CDR3 sequence: CASSQDSGGINTEAFF. CDR3 sequence (DNA): TGTGCCAGCAGCCAGGACTCAGGGGGGATTAACACTGAAGCTTTCTTT.

The gene calls are TRBV10-1 and TRBJ2-1, with D uncertain. The germline V gene encodes CDR1 WNHNN and CDR2 SYGVQD (reference sequence). V lost 8 bases to trimming and J lost 12 bases, with 5 bases between them. This CDR3 region has 8 residues. The chain's CDR3 is CASDPQFF. In DNA, the CDR3 is TGCGCCAGCGATCCGCAGTTCTTC.

The chain is built from TRBV27 and TRBJ2-4, with 10 bases that match TRBD2. The V gene's germline CDR1 is MNHEY and CDR2 SMNVEV (reference sequence). There are 14 residues in the CDR3. The ends lost 6 bases at V and 8 bases at J; junction bases unmatched: 7. The CDR3 sequence: CASSQREGLDIQYF. The CDR3 DNA sequence: TGTGCCAGCAGCCAGCGGGAGGGCCTGGACATTCAGTACTTC.